This T cell receptor beta chain is drawn from a study of blood T cell repertoires in COVID-19 (TCRdb year 2020). General notes on the study: The collaborator samples originated in the United States, Italy and Spain and spanned the acute and convalescent phases of COVID-19. The material from the prospective study consisted of cDNA or gDNA derived from T cells, B-cell-depleted T cells, or PBMCs. Subjects who had been exposed to COVID-19, were actively infected with it, or had recovered from it provided the deeply sampled blood TCRbeta repertoires that made up the dataset. The repertoires were released in a freely available public database meant as a resource for research on the immune response to SARS-CoV-2. The samples were drawn from the first 160 participants of the ongoing ImmuneRACE study and from 1,254 subjects provided by 6 global collaborators. Sample metadata almost always included a de-identified subject ID, COVID-19 status, age in years and sex. Where HLA class I and class II types were available, the types were taken from metadata supplied by the sample provider, not from assay-based typing.

In the prospective study, participants were roughly 18 to 95 years old, resided in about two dozen geographic areas of the United States, and were enrolled through a virtual design. In the prospective study, participants were assigned to cohorts based on the clinical history participants reported in a screening survey and a study questionnaire. Recovered participants in ImmuneRACE Cohort 3 were defined by two consecutive negative NP/OP PCR tests, clearance by a healthcare professional, or resolution of symptoms. Mobile phlebotomists in the prospective study collected whole blood, serum and a nasopharyngeal or oropharyngeal swab from every participant. Prospective study participants could optionally give additional blood draws and questionnaires over a roughly two-month period. Blood samples from the prospective study were shipped frozen or at room temperature prior to DNA extraction. The immunoSEQ Assay, a bias-controlled multiplex PCR, was used to amplify TCRbeta CDR3 regions from genomic DNA. In the source study's methods: Nucleated cell counts per sample were estimated from amplification of reference gene primers within the assay. Sequence reads were collapsed and filtered to measure the absolute abundance of every unique TCRbeta CDR3 rearrangement. For each sample, productive Simpson clonality was calculated as the square root of Simpson's diversity index over productive rearrangements. The table comes from immuneACCESS by way of TCRdb, which keeps in-frame sequences with V and J called. Part of the clones is missing from these tables; in studies checked, under half for an unresolved V gene and the rest for unknown reasons. That table furnishes V, J and clone size, whereas the DNA furnished D and trimming. The sample contains about 180,000 clones, 75% to 85% of them found a single time. The ten largest clones take up approximately 14% of the sample.

A note on this clone: The target of this receptor is not known. Base qualities were left out, and no much larger clone turns up one base away.

According to the germline V gene, CDR1 reads SQVTM and CDR2 reads ANQGSEA. After removal of 8 bases from V and 4 bases from J, the junction retains 14 bases not matched to a gene. The CDR3 covers 15 residues, taking in both the cysteine and the phenylalanine. Only CDR3 DNA is held: 45 bases, read in frame from base 1. General conclusions and limits of the study: The quantity of clinical and demographic metadata differed by source and by participant and was supplied without curation.

The sequence was collected from a man aged 50 to 60 who had recovered from COVID-19. Sequencing was done on a sample of PBMCs or T cells enriched from blood (not recorded which). This chain joins TRBV29-1 to TRBJ1-2; 9 central nucleotides agree with TRBD1. The DNA sequence is as follows: TGCAGCTTCAAGAGAGCCGGACAGGGGACCTATGGCTACACCTTC. The encoded protein is CSFKRAGQGTYGYTF.